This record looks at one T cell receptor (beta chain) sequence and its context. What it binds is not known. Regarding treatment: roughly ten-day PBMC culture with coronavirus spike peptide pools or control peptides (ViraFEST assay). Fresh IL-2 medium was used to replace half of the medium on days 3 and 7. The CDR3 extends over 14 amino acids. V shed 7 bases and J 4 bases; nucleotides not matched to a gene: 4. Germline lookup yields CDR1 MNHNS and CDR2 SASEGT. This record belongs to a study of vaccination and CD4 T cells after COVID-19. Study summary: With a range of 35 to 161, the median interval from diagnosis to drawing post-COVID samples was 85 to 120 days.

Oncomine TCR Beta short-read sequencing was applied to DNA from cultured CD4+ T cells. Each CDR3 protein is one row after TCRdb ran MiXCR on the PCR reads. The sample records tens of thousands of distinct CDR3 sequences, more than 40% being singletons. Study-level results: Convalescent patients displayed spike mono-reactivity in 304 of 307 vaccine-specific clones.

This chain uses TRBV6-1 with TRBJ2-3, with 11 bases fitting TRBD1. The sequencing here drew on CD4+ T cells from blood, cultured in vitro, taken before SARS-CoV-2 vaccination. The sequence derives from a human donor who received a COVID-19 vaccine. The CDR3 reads CASNPGQGADTQYF. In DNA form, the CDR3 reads TGTGCCAGCAACCCGGGACAGGGGGCAGATACGCAGTATTTT.